Each of the 21 T cell receptor beta chains below was sequenced from the same sample in a study of shared clonotypes between healthy human individuals. Clones were sequenced by immunoSEQ multiplex PCR, and TCRdb holds only the in-frame ones, with some missing. The repertoire holds 1 million to 1.3 million clones, with approximately 78% as singletons. Material: memory CD4+ T cells from PBMCs. Subset specified: CD45RA-negative fraction. All receptors derive from a man between 18 and 29 years old in good health. Some clones in this sample may be carry-over from other donors' samples.

On this clone itself: A read error likely explains this, since a far larger clone differs by one base. Distinct nucleotide sequences in the sample also encode this CDR3. CDR3 in DNA: TGTGCCAGCAGCTTAGTTCCAGGGGCCTACAATGAGCAGTTCTTC. Its protein is CASSLVPGAYNEQFF. The chain carries TRBV7-9 and TRBJ2-1; D is possibly TRBD1 (6 bases). Germline CDR1 and CDR2: SEHNR and FQNEAQ (reference sequence). The V end lost 1 base, the J end lost 2 bases, and 9 bases lay between the germline ends. The CDR3 contains 15 residues.

The gene calls are TRBV5-1 and TRBJ1-1; unclear D gene. Looked up from germline, CDR1 is SGHRS and CDR2 is YFSETQ. Trimming removed 10 bases at V and 5 bases at J, with 12 bases between. The CDR3 has 11 residues. CDR3 sequence (DNA): TGCGCCTGTCCGGGTGGAACTGAAGCTTTCTTT. Its protein is CACPGGTEAFF.

V gene TRBV15 combines with J gene TRBJ1-5; D is unresolved. Germline CDR1 and CDR2: LNHNV and YYDKDF (reference sequence). V lost 1 base to trimming and J lost 6 bases, with 7 bases between them. The CDR3 loop spans 13 amino acids. The CDR3: CATSRVNGQPQHF. In DNA, the CDR3 is TGTGCCACCAGCAGAGTCAACGGTCAGCCCCAGCATTTT.

CDR3 amino acids: CASSVDLGQASIRGYTF. CDR3 DNA sequence: TGTGCCAGCAGCGTAGACCTGGGACAGGCCTCCATAAGGGGCTACACCTTC. V and J are TRBV9 and TRBJ1-2; 8 bases agree with TRBD1. CDR3 length: 17 residues. Germline values: CDR1 SGDLS, CDR2 YYNGEE. V gave up 0 bases and J gave up 8 bases; unmatched junction bases: 15.

The V call is TRBV18, the J call TRBJ1-2; TRBD1 might be the D (6 bases). The V gene's germline CDR1 is KGHSH and CDR2 LQKENI. V lost 4 bases, J lost 6 bases, and 39 bases lay in between. The CDR3 has 22 residues. CDR3 residues: CASSQLPGLQGQAVGSANGYTF. For the CDR3, the DNA is TGTGCCAGCTCACAACTCCCGGGACTCCAGGGACAAGCGGTTGGGAGTGCGAATGGCTACACCTTC. Looking up the rest from reference TRBV18 and TRBJ1-2 gives the full variable domain: NAGVMQNPRHLVRRRGQEARLRCSPMKGHSHVYWYRQLPEEGLKFMVYLQKENIIDESGMPKERFSAEFPKEGPSILRIQQVVRGDSAAYFCASSQLPGLQGQAVGSANGYTFGSGTRLTVV.

The table lists this clone with a count of one. This rearrangement joins TRBV7-2 to TRBJ1-5, with a tentative D call TRBD1 (5 bases). In germline, CDR1 is SGHTA, CDR2 FQGNSA. This CDR3 region has 16 residues. The ends were cut back, 3 bases at V and 1 base at J, with 13 bases in the middle. Here the CDR3 reads CASSLLGRESNQPQHF. The DNA of the CDR3 is TGTGCCAGCAGCTTGCTCGGCAGGGAGAGCAATCAGCCCCAGCATTTT.

A word on this clone: A much bigger clone sits one base away, suggesting this may be a read error. This sample includes further DNA sequences coding for the same CDR3. The V call is TRBV19, the J call TRBJ1-1, with a possible D match to TRBD1 (5 bases). Germline assignment: CDR1 LNHDA and CDR2 SQIVND (reference sequence). This CDR3 comprises 13 residues. V lost 1 base and J lost 3, with 6 bases in between. The CDR3 nucleotides are TGTGCCAGTAGTATAGTCAGGGACACTGAAGCTTTCTTT. As protein: CASSIVRDTEAFF.

The chain uses TRBV28 and TRBJ2-4; 8 bases fit TRBD1. Germline V CDR1 and CDR2: MDHEN, SYDVKM. The CDR3 has 14 amino acids. The trim removed 5 bases at V and 7 bases at J, leaving 7 bases unmatched. CDR3 residues: CASSLDRVGNIQYF. The CDR3 DNA reads TGTGCCAGCAGTCTGGACAGGGTAGGGAACATTCAGTACTTC.

V usage is TRBV5-4 and J usage is TRBJ1-2; D remains unclear. The CDR3 has 13 residues. V shed 2 bases and J shed 2 bases, with 7 bases lying between them. The germline gives CDR1 SGHNT, CDR2 YYREEE (reference sequence). As DNA, the CDR3 is TGTGCCAGCAGCTTCGACGGGAACTATGGCTACACCTTC. It is translated as CASSFDGNYGYTF.

This chain joins TRBV28 and TRBJ1-1, with 7 bases that match TRBD1. The V gene's germline CDR1 is MDHEN and CDR2 SYDVKM. The CDR3 length is 15 residues. V dropped 5 bases and J dropped 5; count of bases not matched to a gene: 11. This CDR3 reads CASSLPTGRRTEAFF. The CDR3 DNA follows: TGTGCCAGCAGTCTCCCGACAGGGCGGAGGACTGAAGCTTTCTTT.

The J gene is TRBJ2-7, the V gene TRBV4-1; 10 bases agree with TRBD1. The V gene's germline CDR1 is MGHRA and CDR2 YSYEKL. The V and J ends lost 2 bases and 2 bases, in that order; junction bases with no gene match: 3. This CDR3 has 15 residues. The DNA of the CDR3 is TGCGCCAGCAGCCAACTCGGGACAGGGGCCTACGAGCAGTACTTC. Its translation is CASSQLGTGAYEQYF.

V usage is TRBV28 and J usage is TRBJ2-7; D is tentatively TRBD1 or TRBD2 (6 bases each). V lost 4 bases and J lost 4, with 17 bases in between. CDR3 size: 15 residues. Germline V CDR1 and CDR2: MDHEN, SYDVKM. CDR3 coding DNA: TGTGCCAGCAGTTCTTCCGTCGGGGGCGCATACGAGCAGTACTTC. Encoded protein: CASSSSVGGAYEQYF.

This clone is a singleton in its sample. This chain joins TRBV2 and TRBJ2-2; weak D call: TRBD2 (5 bases). Germline CDR1 and CDR2: SNHLY and FYNNEI. The CDR3 contains 13 residues. V was pared by 2 bases and J by 7 bases, with 8 bases between. The CDR3 DNA follows: TGTGCCAGCAGTGAATTCGGGATCGGGGAGCTGTTTTTT. Translated: CASSEFGIGELFF.

This clone has only a few counts. The chain employs TRBV28 and TRBJ2-5; no definite D call. This CDR3 is 11 amino acids long. The V gene's germline CDR1 is MDHEN and CDR2 SYDVKM. Trimming took off 7 bases at V and 5 bases at J, with 8 bases between the two ends. The CDR3 region is CASNHEETQYF. DNA for the CDR3: TGTGCCAGCAACCACGAGGAGACCCAGTACTTC. Based on the CDR3 plus reference TRBV28 and TRBJ2-5, the full variable domain is DVKVTQSSRYLVKRTGEKVFLECVQDMDHENMFWYRQDPGLGLRLIYFSYDVKMKEKGDIPEGYSVSREKKERFSLILESASTNQTSMYLCASNHEETQYFGPGTRLLVL.

The rearrangement uses TRBV28 and TRBJ2-1; TRBD1 might be the D (5 bases). V lost 6 bases and J 3 bases, leaving 15 bases between the germline ends. The CDR3 is 15 amino acids. Germline-derived CDR1 and CDR2 are MDHEN and SYDVKM. CDR3 in amino acids: CASRGGQGFYNEQFF. The CDR3 DNA follows: TGTGCCAGCAGGGGCGGTCAGGGATTCTACAATGAGCAGTTCTTC.

The CDR3 reads CASSLGPTLSSGNTIYF. The CDR3 nucleotides are TGCGCCAGCAGCTTGGGACCCACCTTGAGCTCTGGAAACACCATATATTTT. J is TRBJ1-3 and V is TRBV5-1; D unclear. V dropped 0 bases and J dropped 0 bases, with 13 bases sitting between them. The CDR3 covers 17 residues. The germline CDR1 and CDR2 sequences are SGHRS and YFSETQ. The entire variable domain, with the rest obtained from reference TRBV5-1 and TRBJ1-3, is as follows: KAGVTQTPRYLIKTRGQQVTLSCSPISGHRSVSWYQQTPGQGLQFLFEYFSETQRNKGNFPGRFSGRQFSNSRSEMNVSTLELGDSALYLCASSLGPTLSSGNTIYFGEGSWLTVV.

The rearrangement joins TRBV7-2 to TRBJ2-5; 10 nucleotides align to TRBD1. Per germline, CDR1 SGHTA and CDR2 FQGNSA. Trimming at V came to 5 bases and at J to 4 bases, leaving 10 bases not matched to a gene. The CDR3 has 16 residues. The CDR3 coding sequence is TGTGCCAGCAGCCGTTCCGGGACAGGGGCCCGAGAGACCCAGTACTTC. Encoded protein: CASSRSGTGARETQYF.

The chain uses TRBV27 and TRBJ2-4; D possibly corresponds to TRBD2 (6 bases). CDR1 MNHEY and CDR2 SMNVEV come from the germline V gene (reference sequence). There are 17 residues in the CDR3. Trimming removed 6 bases from V and 4 bases from J, with 22 bases in between. This chain's CDR3 is CASSGVVRGGLKNIQYF. CDR3 DNA sequence: TGTGCCAGCAGCGGTGTTGTGAGGGGAGGACTGAAAAACATTCAGTACTTC.

The chain employs TRBV6-1 and TRBJ2-7; D is unclear. Trimming pared 7 bases from V and 2 bases from J, leaving 9 bases between. The CDR3 has 12 residues. Germline CDR1 reads MNHNS; CDR2 reads SASEGT. CDR3 region: CASIGLTYEQYF. The DNA for the CDR3 is TGTGCCAGCATAGGGCTTACCTACGAGCAGTACTTC.

V usage is TRBV5-4 and J usage is TRBJ2-1; no definite D call. The CDR3 extends over 15 amino acids. V was pared by 2 bases and J by 6 bases, with 15 bases between. The germline V gene has CDR1 SGHNT and CDR2 YYREEE (reference sequence). The CDR3: CASSFPAVGLNEQFF. CDR3 in DNA: TGTGCCAGCAGCTTCCCCGCGGTAGGGCTCAATGAGCAGTTCTTC.

The J gene is TRBJ1-1, the V gene TRBV28; tentatively, D is TRBD1 (5 bases). Germline CDR1 is MDHEN and CDR2 is SYDVKM. Between the trimmed V and J ends, which lost 6 bases and 5 bases, there was a span of 13 bases. The CDR3 loop spans 13 amino acids. The CDR3 region has the DNA TGTGCCAGCAGGGACATGACTCTGACTGAAGCTTTCTTT. It is translated as CASRDMTLTEAFF. The variable domain in full, completed from reference TRBV28 and TRBJ1-1, reads DVKVTQSSRYLVKRTGEKVFLECVQDMDHENMFWYRQDPGLGLRLIYFSYDVKMKEKGDIPEGYSVSREKKERFSLILESASTNQTSMYLCASRDMTLTEAFFGQGTRLTVV.